This T cell receptor beta chain was captured in a study of regulatory T cells in long-lasting Graves disease. The time point: newly diagnosed GD, antithyroid drugs for less than 3 months. The TCR library was prepared using RNA isolated from PBMCs. This clonotype was counted ten times or more. Its antigen remains unidentified. With iRepertoire HTBI primers and Arm-PCR of CDR3 regions, TCR beta libraries were built. How the authors handled the data: Identification across samples found 62 TRBV and roughly 14 TRBJ segments. TCRdb itself ran the multiplex PCR reads through MiXCR, one entry per CDR3 protein. The V and J calls follow TCRdb's processing rather than the paper's. The table records about 210,000 distinct CDR3 sequences, 15% to 20% of them present only once. This CDR3 is built from 15 residues. Trimming took off 5 bases at V and 7 bases at J, with 15 bases between the two ends. Germline V lookup: CDR1 MNHEY, CDR2 SMNVEV (reference sequence).

General study results and limits: Persistent disease samples used TRBV28, TRBJ1-2 and TRBJ2-5 preferentially. Newly diagnosed Graves' patients had higher TCR diversity than persistent ones.

These same records also appear under a second study, on T cells in Graves' hyperthyroidism and ophthalmopathy. According to that study: HTBI primers were employed in a first-round RT-PCR of the TCR CDR3.

The sequencing used peripheral blood mononuclear cells (PBMCs), collected at new diagnosis, from a patient treated with antithyroid drugs. The gene calls are TRBV27 and TRBJ1-6; D is perhaps TRBD1 (5 bases). This receptor was obtained from a woman younger than 45 with Graves disease. CDR3 residues: CASSPFQGANSPLHF. The CDR3 bases are TGTGCCAGCAGTCCCTTCCAGGGTGCGAATTCACCCCTCCACTTT.